This T cell receptor (beta chain) was documented in a study of cytomegalovirus exposure and HLA in healthy donors. The wider study: Within an early data release were about 90 million unique TCRs drawn from HLA-typed donors. Study results and limitations: Previous analysis showed most TCR beta V segments were productive about 90% or about 30% of the time. Cytomegalovirus-associated status was assigned to about 160 TCR beta chains.

A note on this clone: The antigen is unknown.

From germline, CDR1 is PRHDT and CDR2 FYEKMQ (reference sequence). The CDR3 covers 14 residues. The ends were cut back, 3 bases at V and 3 bases at J, with 6 bases in the middle. A multiplex PCR was run with 60 Vbeta primers and 13 Jbeta primers. The table came from immunoSEQ multiplex PCR; TCRdb's copy has only in-frame clones and leaves some out. The data contain approximately 190,000 clones, 75% to 90% of them singletons. The source material was PBMCs. The rearrangement joins TRBV13 to TRBJ2-6; D gene ambiguous. The TCR comes from a woman aged 18-30 years in good health and CMV-seronegative. Here the CDR3 DNA reads TGTGCCAGCAGCTTGGTCTATGGGGCCAACGTCCTGACTTTC. Amino acid sequence: CASSLVYGANVLTF. Complete variable domain (other parts from reference TRBV13 and TRBJ2-6): AAGVIQSPRHLIKEKRETATLKCYPIPRHDTVYWYQQGPGQDPQFLISFYEKMQSDKGSIPDRFSAQQFSDYHSELNMSSLELGDSALYFCASSLVYGANVLTFGAGSRLTVL.